This T cell receptor beta chain is drawn from a study of T cell responses to AZD1222 COVID-19 vaccine. Study-level points and caveats: Dominant CD4 TCR responses targeted spike regions 160-218 and 743-854.

Trimming took off 3 bases at V and 0 bases at J, with 8 bases between the two ends. CDR1 and CDR2 from the germline V gene are MDHEN and SYDVKM. The CDR3 length is 14 residues. Clones were sequenced by immunoSEQ multiplex PCR, and TCRdb holds only the in-frame ones, with some missing. In the table there are 100,000 to 150,000 clones, about 89% of which are singletons. Notes on this clone: Antigen: not known.

This receptor was identified in an adult in good health. The material sequenced was peripheral blood, taken on day 0 of AZD1222 vaccination. The chain carries TRBV28 and TRBJ1-2; D is ambiguous. The CDR3 spells CASSFLGANYGYTF. CDR3 nucleotides: TGTGCCAGCAGTTTTCTCGGAGCTAACTATGGCTACACCTTC.